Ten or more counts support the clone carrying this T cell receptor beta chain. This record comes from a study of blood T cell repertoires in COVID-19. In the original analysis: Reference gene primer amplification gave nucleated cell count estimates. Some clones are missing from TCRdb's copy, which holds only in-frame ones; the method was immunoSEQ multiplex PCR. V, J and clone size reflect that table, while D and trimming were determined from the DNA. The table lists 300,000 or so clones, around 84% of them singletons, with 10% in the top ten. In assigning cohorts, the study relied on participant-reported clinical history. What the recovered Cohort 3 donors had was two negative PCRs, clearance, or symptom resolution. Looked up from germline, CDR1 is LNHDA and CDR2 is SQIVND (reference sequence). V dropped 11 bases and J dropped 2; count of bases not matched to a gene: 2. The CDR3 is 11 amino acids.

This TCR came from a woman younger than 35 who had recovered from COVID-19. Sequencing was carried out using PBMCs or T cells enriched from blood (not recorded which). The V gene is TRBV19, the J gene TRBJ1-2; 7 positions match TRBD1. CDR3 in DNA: TGTGCCGGGACAGTGAACTATGGCTACACCTTC. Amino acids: CAGTVNYGYTF.